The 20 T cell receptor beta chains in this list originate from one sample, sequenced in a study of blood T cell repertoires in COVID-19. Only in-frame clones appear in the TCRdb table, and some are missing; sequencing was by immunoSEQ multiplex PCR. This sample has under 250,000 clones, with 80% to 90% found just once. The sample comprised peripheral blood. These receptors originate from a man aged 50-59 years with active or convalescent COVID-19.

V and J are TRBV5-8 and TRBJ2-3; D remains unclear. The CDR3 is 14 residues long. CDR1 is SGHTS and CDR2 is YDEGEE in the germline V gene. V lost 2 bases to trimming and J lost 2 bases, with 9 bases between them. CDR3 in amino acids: CASSFPTSTDTQYF. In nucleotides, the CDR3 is TGTGCCAGCAGCTTTCCTACCTCCACAGATACGCAGTATTTT.

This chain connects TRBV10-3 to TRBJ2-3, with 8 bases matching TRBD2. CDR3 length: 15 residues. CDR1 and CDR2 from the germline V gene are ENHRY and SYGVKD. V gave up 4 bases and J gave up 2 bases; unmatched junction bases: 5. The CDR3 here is CAISGGTRDTDTQYF. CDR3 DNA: TGTGCCATCAGTGGAGGGACTAGAGACACAGATACGCAGTATTTT.

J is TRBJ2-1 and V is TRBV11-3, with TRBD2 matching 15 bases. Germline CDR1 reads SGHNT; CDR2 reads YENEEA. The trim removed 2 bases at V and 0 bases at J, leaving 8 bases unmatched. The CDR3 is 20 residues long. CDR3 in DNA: TGTGCCAGCAGCTTACCTGCCGGGACTAGCGGGAGGCGCTCCTACAATGAGCAGTTCTTC. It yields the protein CASSLPAGTSGRRSYNEQFF. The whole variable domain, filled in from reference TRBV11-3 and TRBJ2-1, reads EAGVVQSPRYKIIEKKQPVAFWCNPISGHNTLYWYLQNLGQGPELLIRYENEEAVDDSQLPKDRFSAERLKGVDSTLKIQPAELGDSAVYLCASSLPAGTSGRRSYNEQFFGPGTRLTVL.

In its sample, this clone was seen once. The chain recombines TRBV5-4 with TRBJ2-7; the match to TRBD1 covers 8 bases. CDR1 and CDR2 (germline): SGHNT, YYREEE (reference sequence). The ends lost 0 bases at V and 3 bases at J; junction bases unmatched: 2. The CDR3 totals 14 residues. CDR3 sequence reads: CASSLETGVYEQYF. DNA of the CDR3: TGTGCCAGCAGCTTGGAGACAGGGGTCTACGAGCAGTACTTC.

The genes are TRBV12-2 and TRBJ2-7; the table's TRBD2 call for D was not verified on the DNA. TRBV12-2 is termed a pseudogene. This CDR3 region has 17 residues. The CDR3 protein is CASRPRKLVIPSYEQYF. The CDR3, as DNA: TGTGCAAGTCGCCCCCGAAAGCTGGTTATACCCTCCTACGAGCAGTACTTC.

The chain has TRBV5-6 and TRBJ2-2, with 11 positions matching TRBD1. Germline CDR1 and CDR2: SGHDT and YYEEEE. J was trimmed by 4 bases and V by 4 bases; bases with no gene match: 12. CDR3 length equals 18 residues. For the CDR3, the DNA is TGTGCCAGCAGCCTACAGCGACCCGGGACAGGGGGCACCGGGGAGCTGTTTTTT. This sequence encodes CASSLQRPGTGGTGELFF.

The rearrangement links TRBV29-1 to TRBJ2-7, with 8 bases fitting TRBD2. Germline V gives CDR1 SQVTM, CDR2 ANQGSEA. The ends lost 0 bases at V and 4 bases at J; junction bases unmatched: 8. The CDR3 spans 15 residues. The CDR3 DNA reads TGCAGCGTTGAAGATCGGGTTGCGGGAGGTTACGAGCAGTACTTC. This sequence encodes CSVEDRVAGGYEQYF.

CDR3 loop: CASLLGNHNEQFF. CDR3 coding DNA: TGTGCCAGCCTTCTCGGGAACCACAATGAGCAGTTCTTC. This chain uses TRBV25-1 with TRBJ2-1, with D perhaps TRBD2 (5 bases). V was pared by 8 bases and J by 5 bases, with 13 bases between. CDR3 length: 13 amino acids. The germline V gene encodes CDR1 MGHDK and CDR2 SYGVNS.

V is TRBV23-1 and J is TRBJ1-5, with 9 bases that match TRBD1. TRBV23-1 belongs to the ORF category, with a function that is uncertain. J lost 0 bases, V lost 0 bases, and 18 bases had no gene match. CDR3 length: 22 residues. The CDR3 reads CASSQSTYTGGSATYSNQPQHF. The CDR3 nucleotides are TGCGCCAGCAGTCAATCGACTTATACAGGGGGCTCCGCGACTTATAGCAATCAGCCCCAGCATTTT.

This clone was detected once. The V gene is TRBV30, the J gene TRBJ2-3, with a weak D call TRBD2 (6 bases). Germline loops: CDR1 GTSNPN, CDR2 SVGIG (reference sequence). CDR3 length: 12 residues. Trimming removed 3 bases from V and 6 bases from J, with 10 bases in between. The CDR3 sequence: CAWRNGGDTQYF. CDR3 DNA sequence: TGTGCCTGGAGGAACGGAGGGGATACGCAGTATTTT.

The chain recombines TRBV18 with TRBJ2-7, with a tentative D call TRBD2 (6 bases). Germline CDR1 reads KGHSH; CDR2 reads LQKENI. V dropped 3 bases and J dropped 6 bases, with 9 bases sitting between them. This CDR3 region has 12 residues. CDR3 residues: CASSPWGGEQYF. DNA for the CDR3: TGTGCCAGCTCACCTTGGGGAGGCGAGCAGTACTTC. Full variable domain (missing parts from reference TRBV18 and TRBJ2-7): NAGVMQNPRHLVRRRGQEARLRCSPMKGHSHVYWYRQLPEEGLKFMVYLQKENIIDESGMPKERFSAEFPKEGPSILRIQQVVRGDSAAYFCASSPWGGEQYFGPGTRLTVT.

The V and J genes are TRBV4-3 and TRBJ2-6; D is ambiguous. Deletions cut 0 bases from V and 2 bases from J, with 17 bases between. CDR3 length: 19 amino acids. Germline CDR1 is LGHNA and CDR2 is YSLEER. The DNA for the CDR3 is TGCGCCAGCAGCCAAGACTCTATCGGCAGGTGGGCTGGGGCCAACGTCCTGACTTTC. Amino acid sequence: CASSQDSIGRWAGANVLTF.

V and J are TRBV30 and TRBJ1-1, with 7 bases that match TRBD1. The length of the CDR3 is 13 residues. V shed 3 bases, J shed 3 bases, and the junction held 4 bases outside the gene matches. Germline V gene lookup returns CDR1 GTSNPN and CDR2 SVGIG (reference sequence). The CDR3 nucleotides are TGTGCCTGGAGGGGAGACAGGGACACTGAAGCTTTCTTT. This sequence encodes CAWRGDRDTEAFF.

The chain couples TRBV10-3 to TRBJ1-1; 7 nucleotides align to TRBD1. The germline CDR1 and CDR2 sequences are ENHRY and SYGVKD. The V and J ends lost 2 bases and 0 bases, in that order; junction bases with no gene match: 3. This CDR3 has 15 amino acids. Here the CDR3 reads CAISERDSMNTEAFF. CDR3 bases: TGTGCCATCAGTGAGCGGGACAGCATGAACACTGAAGCTTTCTTT.

The CDR3 nucleotides are TGTGCCAGTAGCCTTCGGGGAGCGGCCCGTCGGGAGACCCAGTACTTC. Translated: CASSLRGAARRETQYF. The chain recombines TRBV19 with TRBJ2-5; D possibly corresponds to TRBD2 (5 bases). The CDR3 runs to 16 residues. CDR1 and CDR2 from the germline V gene are LNHDA and SQIVND (reference sequence). V shed 6 bases and J shed 5 bases, with 22 bases lying between them.

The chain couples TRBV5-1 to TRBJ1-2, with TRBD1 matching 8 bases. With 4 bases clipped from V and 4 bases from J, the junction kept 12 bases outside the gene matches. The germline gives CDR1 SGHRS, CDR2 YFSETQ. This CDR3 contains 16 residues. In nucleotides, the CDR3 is TGCGCCAGCAGCCCAATGGACAGGGTCTACCTCTATGGCTACACCTTC. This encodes CASSPMDRVYLYGYTF.

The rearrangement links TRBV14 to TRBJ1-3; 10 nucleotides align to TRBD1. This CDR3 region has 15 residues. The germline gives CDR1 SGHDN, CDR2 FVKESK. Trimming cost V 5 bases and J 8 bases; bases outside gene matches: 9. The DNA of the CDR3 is TGTGCCAGCAGCTACTGGACAGGGGGGAGAGACACCATATATTTT. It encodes CASSYWTGGRDTIYF.

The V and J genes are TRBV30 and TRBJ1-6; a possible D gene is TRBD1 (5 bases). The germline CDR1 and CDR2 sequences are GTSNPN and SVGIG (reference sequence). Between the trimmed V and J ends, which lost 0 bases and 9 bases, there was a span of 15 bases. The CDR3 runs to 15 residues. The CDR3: CAWSVQGGVRSPLHF. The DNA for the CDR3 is TGTGCCTGGAGTGTCCAGGGTGGGGTTCGTTCACCCCTCCACTTT.

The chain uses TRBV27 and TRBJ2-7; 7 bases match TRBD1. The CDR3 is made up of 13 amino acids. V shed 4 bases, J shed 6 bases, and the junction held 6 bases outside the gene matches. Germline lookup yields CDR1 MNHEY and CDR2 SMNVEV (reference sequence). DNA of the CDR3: TGTGCCAGCAGTTGGGAACAGGGGAGCGAGCAGTACTTC. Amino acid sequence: CASSWEQGSEQYF.

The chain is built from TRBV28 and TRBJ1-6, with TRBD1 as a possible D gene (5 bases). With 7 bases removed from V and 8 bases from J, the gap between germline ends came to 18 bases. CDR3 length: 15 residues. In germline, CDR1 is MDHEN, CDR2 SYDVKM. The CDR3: CASTKSAGMDSPLHF. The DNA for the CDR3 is TGTGCCAGCACCAAGTCGGCAGGGATGGATTCACCCCTCCACTTT.